This T cell receptor beta chain was profiled in a study of monozygotic twins with inflammatory bowel disease. TCRdb re-called the 5' RACE reads and catalogs CDR3 proteins one per entry, DNA excluded. This specimen shows approximately 400,000 distinct CDR3 sequences; the ten leading clones hold about 2.4%. The source is a human donor with ulcerative colitis or Crohn's disease, or a healthy co-twin of an affected twin (not recorded which). Sequenced sample: blood.

The CDR3 region is CASSQERPSGYGYTF. The genes are TRBV4-3 and TRBJ1-2. Germline CDR1 and CDR2: LGHNA and YSLEER. The CDR3 has 15 amino acids.